Sequencing of this TCR beta chain was carried out in a study of control samples from healthy donors and cancer patients. Between the trimmed V and J ends, which lost 5 bases and 7 bases, there was a span of 11 bases. This CDR3 has 13 amino acids. Per the germline V gene, CDR1 is MNHEY and CDR2 is SMNVEV (reference sequence). This clone was detected once. This table comes from immunoSEQ multiplex PCR, and its TCRdb copy is limited to in-frame clones, with some not included. The data contain 190,000 or so clones, roughly 93% of them singletons. V and J are TRBV27 and TRBJ2-2; the D gene could be TRBD1 or TRBD2 (5 bases each). This sequence originates from a man in his late teens or twenties in good health. The material sequenced was blood. CDR3 DNA sequence: TGTGCCAGCAGTCCTGGGACGTACGGGGAGCTGTTTTTT. Its protein is CASSPGTYGELFF.